The TCR beta chain under discussion was sequenced for a study of monozygotic twins with inflammatory bowel disease (dated by TCRdb to between 2018 and 2020). Notes on the research overall: In total, 28 monozygotic twin pairs made up the full study: 19 Danish pairs, all IBD-discordant, plus nine German pairs, of which four were IBD-concordant and five were IBD-discordant. Disease-associated traits were sought mainly through comparisons between IBD patients and their genetically identical healthy co-twins within discordant pairs. Each individual had, on average, about 151 000 unique TCRalpha sequences and 181 000 unique TCRbeta sequences available for analysis. The research as a whole found: Distinction between different T cell subtypes could not be achieved in the analysis. Background noise and inter-individual variability may have been introduced into the repertoires by the differing immunosuppressive treatments among patients. IBD patients had lower TCRbeta repertoire diversity, measured by the inverse Simpson index, than their healthy co-twins. Repertoire similarity did not differ between concordant and discordant twins, which could be due to limited statistical power. No single strong signal or clonotype linked to IBD turned up in the results, so the idea that one exists was not supported. IBD patients shared fewer clonotypes with other individuals than healthy twins did, most markedly in patients showing signs of disease activity.

Comment on this clonotype: The specificity of this receptor is unknown.

The protocol used for the library was 5' RACE. Each TCR library was prepared from about 3,400 ng of total RNA. cDNA was synthesized with SMARTScribe reverse transcriptase in eight separate reactions per sample. During cDNA synthesis, unique molecular identifiers containing a 6-nucleotide sample barcode were introduced by template switching. TCRalpha and TCRbeta cDNA was amplified in two nested PCRs of about 17 and 10 cycles, and bead purification was carried out after each PCR. Before amplification, the cDNA was treated with uracil DNA-glycosylase and purified using the QIAquick PCR purification kit. The second PCR added Illumina TruSeq-compatible adapters along with sample-specific barcodes. Library quality and concentration were assessed using TapeStation and Qubit, and 4.5 to 5.5 ng of each library was pooled. Sequencing of the pooled libraries was done on an Illumina HiSeq2500 single-index Rapid Run using custom sequencing primers and 2 x 100 bp reads. The original pipeline was this. PCR and sequencing errors were corrected by UMI-based consensus assembly using MiGEC version 1.2.6. V(D)J alignment, clonotype assembly and CDR3 extraction were performed with MiXCR version 2.1.1. Gene usage, clonotype sharing and MAIT/NKT TCR abundance were normalised by analysing the top 1000, 10 000 and 20 000 clonotypes per sample. After downsampling to 27 000 UMIs, diversity was calculated as the inverse Simpson index using the vegan R package. Paired Mann-Whitney U tests were applied to discordant twin pairs, and Benjamini-Hochberg correction was used for multiple testing. TCRdb reprocessed the sequencing reads and holds a single record per CDR3 protein sequence, with no DNA. TCRdb, not the authors, supplied the V and J calls. This sample's records show 110,000 to 150,000 distinct CDR3 sequences. The ten largest clones take up about 1.2% of the sample.

The germline V gene sets CDR1 to SGHTA and CDR2 to FQGNSA. Including cysteine and phenylalanine, the CDR3 has 14 amino acids. The DNA is not on file. From each donor, a 2.5 ml peripheral blood sample was drawn into PAXgene tubes and stored at -80 degrees C. Total RNA was isolated from whole blood with the PAXgene blood miRNA kit on an automated QIAcube, without T cell sorting. Peripheral blood from monozygotic twin pairs, either concordant or discordant for inflammatory bowel disease, underwent deep TCRalpha and TCRbeta repertoire profiling that used unique molecular barcoding. For every twin pair, smoking habits were documented, and each individual was categorised as a current, former or never smoker.

The chain couples TRBV7-2 to TRBJ2-2. Source material: blood. This clonotype was obtained from a human donor with ulcerative colitis or Crohn's disease, or a healthy co-twin of an affected twin (not recorded which). The CDR3 reads as follows: CASSLVPNAGELFF.